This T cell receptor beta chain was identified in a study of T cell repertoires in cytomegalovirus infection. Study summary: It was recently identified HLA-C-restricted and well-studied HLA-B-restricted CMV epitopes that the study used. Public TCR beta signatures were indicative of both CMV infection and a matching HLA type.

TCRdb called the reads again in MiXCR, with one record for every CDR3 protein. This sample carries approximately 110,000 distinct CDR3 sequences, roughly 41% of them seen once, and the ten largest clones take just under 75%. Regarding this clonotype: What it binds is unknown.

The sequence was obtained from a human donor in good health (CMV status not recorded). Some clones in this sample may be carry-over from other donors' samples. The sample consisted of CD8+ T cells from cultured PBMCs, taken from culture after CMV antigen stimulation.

CDR3 loop: CASSDTSGNQPQHF. Here the CDR3 DNA reads TGTGCCAGTAGTGACACCTCGGGTAATCAGCCCCAGCATTTT. This sequence joins TRBV19 and TRBJ1-5; unclear D gene. CDR3 length equals 14 residues. Germline assignment: CDR1 LNHDA and CDR2 SQIVND (reference sequence). Trimming took off 5 bases at V and 4 bases at J, with 12 bases between the two ends.